This T cell receptor beta chain was sequenced in a study of T cell responses to AZD1222 COVID-19 vaccine. Study-wide points: Spike-specific TCR breadth and depth both grew after two AZD1222 doses. Seropositive AZD1222 recipients at baseline numbered only five or six. Targeting of unmutated variant regions was reportedly seen in nearly half of spike-specific TCRs. Clonal diversity was possibly underestimated, and the donors were mostly white British, with more females.

A word on this clone: The antigen is undetermined.

Here immunoSEQ multiplex PCR was the method, and the copy in TCRdb shows in-frame clones only, minus some. The sample includes fewer than 65,000 clones, under 90% of them seen just once. Germline V lookup: CDR1 SGHTA, CDR2 FQGNSA. The V gene end was trimmed by 4 bases and the J gene end by 3 bases; junction bases not matched to a gene: 2. The CDR3 has 14 residues. This TCR derives from an adult in good health. Material: peripheral blood, obtained on day 0 of AZD1222 vaccination. This chain connects TRBV7-2 to TRBJ1-5; TRBD1 matches 8 bases. CDR3 nucleotide sequence: TGTGCCAGCAGCTGGACAGGGTTCAATCAGCCCCAGCATTTT. It translates to CASSWTGFNQPQHF.